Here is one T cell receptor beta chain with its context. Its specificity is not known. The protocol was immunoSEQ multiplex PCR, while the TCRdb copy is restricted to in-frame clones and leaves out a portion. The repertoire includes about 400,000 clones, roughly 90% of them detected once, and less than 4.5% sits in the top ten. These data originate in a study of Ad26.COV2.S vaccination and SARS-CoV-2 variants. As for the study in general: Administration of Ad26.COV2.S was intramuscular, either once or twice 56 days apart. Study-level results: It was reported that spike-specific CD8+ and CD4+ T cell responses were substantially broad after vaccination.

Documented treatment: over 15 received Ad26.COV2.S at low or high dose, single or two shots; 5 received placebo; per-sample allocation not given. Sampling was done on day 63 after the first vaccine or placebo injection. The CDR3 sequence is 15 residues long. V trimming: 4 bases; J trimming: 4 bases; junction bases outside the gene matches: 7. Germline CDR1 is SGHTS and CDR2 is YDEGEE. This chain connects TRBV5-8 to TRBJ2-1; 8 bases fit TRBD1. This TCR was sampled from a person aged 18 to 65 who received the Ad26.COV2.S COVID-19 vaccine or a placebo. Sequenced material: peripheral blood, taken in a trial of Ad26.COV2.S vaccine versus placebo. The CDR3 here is CASSLGTGMYNEQFF. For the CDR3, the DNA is TGTGCCAGCAGCCTCGGGACAGGCATGTACAATGAGCAGTTCTTC.